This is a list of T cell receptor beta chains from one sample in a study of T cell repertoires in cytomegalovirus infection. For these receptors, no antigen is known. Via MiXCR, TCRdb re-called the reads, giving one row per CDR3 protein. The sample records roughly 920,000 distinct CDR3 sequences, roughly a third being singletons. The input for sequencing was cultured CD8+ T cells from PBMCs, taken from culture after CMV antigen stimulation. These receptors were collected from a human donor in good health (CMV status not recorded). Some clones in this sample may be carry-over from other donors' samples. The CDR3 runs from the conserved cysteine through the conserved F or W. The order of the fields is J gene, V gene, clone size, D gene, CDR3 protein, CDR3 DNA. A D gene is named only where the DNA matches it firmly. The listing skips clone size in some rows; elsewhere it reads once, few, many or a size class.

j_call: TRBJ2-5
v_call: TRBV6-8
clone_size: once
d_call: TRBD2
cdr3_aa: CASSPPWLAGEQETQYF
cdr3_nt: TGTGCCAGCAGTCCCCCTTGGCTAGCGGGGGAACAAGAGACCCAGTACTTC

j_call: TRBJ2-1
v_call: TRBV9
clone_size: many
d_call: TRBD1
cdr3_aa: CASSVGTGAYNEQFF
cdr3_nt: TGTGCCAGCAGCGTCGGGACAGGGGCCTACAATGAGCAGTTCTTC

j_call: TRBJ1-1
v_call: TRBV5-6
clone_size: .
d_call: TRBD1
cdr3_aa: CASDLGQGMNTEAFF
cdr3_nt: TGTGCCAGCGACCTGGGACAGGGCATGAACACTGAAGCTTTCTTT

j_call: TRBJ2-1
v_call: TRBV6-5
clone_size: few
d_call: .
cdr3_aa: CASSYFSGTDLYNEQFF
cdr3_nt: TGTGCCAGCAGTTACTTCTCCGGGACGGACCTCTACAATGAGCAGTTCTTC

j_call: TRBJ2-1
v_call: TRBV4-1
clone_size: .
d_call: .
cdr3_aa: CASSPGDGANEQFF
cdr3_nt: TGCGCCAGCAGCCCAGGGGACGGTGCGAATGAGCAGTTCTTC

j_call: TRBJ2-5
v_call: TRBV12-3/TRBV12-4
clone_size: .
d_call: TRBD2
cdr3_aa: CASTDTSGGPQETQYF
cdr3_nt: TGTGCCAGCACCGATACTAGCGGGGGGCCCCAAGAGACCCAGTACTTC

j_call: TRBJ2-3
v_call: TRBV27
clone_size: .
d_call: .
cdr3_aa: CASLGGGINTQYF
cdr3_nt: TGTGCCAGCCTTGGGGGAGGTATAAATACGCAGTATTTT

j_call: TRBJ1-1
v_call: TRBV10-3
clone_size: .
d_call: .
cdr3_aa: CAISDIDRRANTEAFF
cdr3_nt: TGTGCCATCAGTGATATCGACAGGCGGGCGAACACTGAAGCTTTCTTT

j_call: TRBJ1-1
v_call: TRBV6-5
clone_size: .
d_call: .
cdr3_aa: CASSFGITNTEAFF
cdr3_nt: TGTGCCAGCAGTTTTGGGATAACGAACACTGAAGCTTTCTTT

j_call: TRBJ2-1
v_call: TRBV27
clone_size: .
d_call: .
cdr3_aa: CASSRLREEQFF
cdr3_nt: TGTGCCAGCTCCCGGCTACGTGAGGAGCAGTTCTTC

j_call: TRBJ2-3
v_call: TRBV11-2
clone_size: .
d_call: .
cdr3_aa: CASSLAVAFSTDTQYF
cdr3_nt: TGTGCCAGCAGCTTAGCAGTAGCTTTTAGCACAGATACGCAGTATTTT

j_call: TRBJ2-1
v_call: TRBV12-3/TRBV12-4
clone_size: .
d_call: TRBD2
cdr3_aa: CASSFLGTSATSSYNEQFF
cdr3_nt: TGTGCCAGCAGTTTTTTAGGGACTAGCGCTACCAGCTCCTACAATGAGCAGTTCTTC

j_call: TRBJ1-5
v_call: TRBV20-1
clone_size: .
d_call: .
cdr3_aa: CSARDILDRRRQPQHF
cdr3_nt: TGCAGTGCTAGAGATATACTCGACAGGCGCAGGCAGCCCCAGCATTTT

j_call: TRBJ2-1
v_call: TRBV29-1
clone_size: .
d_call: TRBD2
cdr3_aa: CSVGGLAGGRNEQFF
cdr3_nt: TGCAGCGTTGGGGGACTAGCGGGGGGGCGAAATGAGCAGTTCTTC

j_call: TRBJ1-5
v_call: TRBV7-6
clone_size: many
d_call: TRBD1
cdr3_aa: CASSPGTGHQPQHF
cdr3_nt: TGTGCCAGCAGCCCCGGGACAGGCCATCAGCCCCAGCATTTT

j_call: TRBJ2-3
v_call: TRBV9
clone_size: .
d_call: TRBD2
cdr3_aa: CASSFLRGITDTQYF
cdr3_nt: TGTGCCAGCAGCTTCCTGCGGGGGATCACAGATACGCAGTATTTT